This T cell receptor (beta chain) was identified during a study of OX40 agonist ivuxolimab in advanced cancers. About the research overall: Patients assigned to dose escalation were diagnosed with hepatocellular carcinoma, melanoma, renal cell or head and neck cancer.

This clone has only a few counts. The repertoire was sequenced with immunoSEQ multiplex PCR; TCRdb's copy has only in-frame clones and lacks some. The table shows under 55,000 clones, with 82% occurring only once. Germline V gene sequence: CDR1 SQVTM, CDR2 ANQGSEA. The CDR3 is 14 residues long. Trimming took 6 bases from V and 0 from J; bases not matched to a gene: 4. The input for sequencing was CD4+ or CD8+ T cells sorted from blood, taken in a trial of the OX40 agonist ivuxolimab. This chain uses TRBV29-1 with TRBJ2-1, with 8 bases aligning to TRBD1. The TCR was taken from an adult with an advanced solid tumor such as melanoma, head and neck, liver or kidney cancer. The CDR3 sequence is CSVGQAVSYNEQFF. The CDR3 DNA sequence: TGCAGCGTGGGACAGGCCGTCTCCTACAATGAGCAGTTCTTC.